Many counts were recorded for the clone carrying this T cell receptor beta chain. Its target is not known. CDR3 regions were amplified by Arm-PCR using iRepertoire HTBI primers to build TCR beta libraries. As originally analysed: Around 59 TRBV and 14 TRBJ segments were identified across samples. TCRdb reprocessed the multiplex PCR reads with MiXCR, giving one entry per CDR3 protein. The authors' filters were not applied to this entry. The sample shows roughly 360,000 distinct CDR3 sequences, approximately 10% of them seen only once. This sample is drawn from a study of regulatory T cells in long-lasting Graves disease. In germline, CDR1 is SGHNT, CDR2 YENEEA. Trimming stripped 8 bases from V and 4 bases from J, with 17 bases between. CDR3 length: 15 residues. Time point given: newly diagnosed GD, antithyroid drugs for less than 3 months. From RNA extracted from PBMCs, the TCR library was made. Study-level findings and limits: Patients with persistent disease showed a bias toward TRBV28, TRBJ1-2 and TRBJ2-5.

The same sample was also used in a study of T cells in Graves' hyperthyroidism and ophthalmopathy.

The sample was peripheral blood mononuclear cells (PBMCs), taken at new diagnosis, from a patient treated with antithyroid drugs. The genes are TRBV11-3 and TRBJ2-2; D gene ambiguous. The sequence came from a woman in her late teens or twenties with Graves disease. The CDR3 is CASSPLPIGTGELFF. CDR3 bases: TGTGCCAGCTCCCCCCTCCCCATTGGCACCGGGGAGCTGTTTTTT.